Following are 6 T cell receptor beta chains from one sample sequenced in a study of blood T cell repertoires in COVID-19. Sequencing used immunoSEQ multiplex PCR; TCRdb keeps in-frame clones, though not all of them. The sample has around 450,000 clones; roughly 90% are singletons. What was sequenced was PBMCs or T cells enriched from blood (not recorded which). The receptor source for this set is a woman aged 18-29 years who had recovered from COVID-19.

This clone was found a few times. The chain combines TRBV4-1 with TRBJ1-2; 7 positions match TRBD1. Losses at the gene ends were 0 bases for V and 3 bases for J; bases not matched to a gene: 13. Germline CDR1 and CDR2: MGHRA and YSYEKL. CDR3 length: 18 amino acids. Written as DNA, the CDR3 is TGCGCCAGCAGCCAAGATAAGGGGGCGATTGTTGGGGACTATGGCTACACCTTC. It codes for CASSQDKGAIVGDYGYTF.

The rearrangement links TRBV19 to TRBJ1-1; D possibly corresponds to TRBD1 (6 bases). V gave up 5 bases and J gave up 5 bases, with 15 bases separating them. This CDR3 spans 14 amino acids. Germline CDR1 and CDR2: LNHDA and SQIVND (reference sequence). CDR3 loop: CASSPTGIGTEAFF. CDR3 bases: TGTGCCAGTAGTCCTACAGGGATAGGGACTGAAGCTTTCTTT.

DNA of the CDR3: TGCGCCAGCAGCTTGTCGGGGGGCAGAACTGAAGCTTTCTTT. Its protein product is CASSLSGGRTEAFF. This chain connects TRBV5-1 to TRBJ1-1; D may be TRBD1 (6 bases). V dropped 1 base and J dropped 5 bases, with 12 bases sitting between them. From germline, CDR1 is SGHRS and CDR2 YFSETQ. The CDR3 has 14 residues. Together with reference TRBV5-1 and TRBJ1-1, the CDR3 gives the full variable domain: KAGVTQTPRYLIKTRGQQVTLSCSPISGHRSVSWYQQTPGQGLQFLFEYFSETQRNKGNFPGRFSGRQFSNSRSEMNVSTLELGDSALYLCASSLSGGRTEAFFGQGTRLTVV.

The J gene is TRBJ2-3, the V gene TRBV5-6, with 8 bases identical to TRBD2. CDR3 size: 17 residues. The germline V gene has CDR1 SGHDT and CDR2 YYEEEE. After removal of 4 bases from V and 0 bases from J, the junction contained 10 bases not matched to a gene. The CDR3 sequence: CASSKRFGGVSTDTQYF. CDR3 coding DNA: TGTGCCAGCAGCAAGCGGTTCGGGGGGGTAAGCACAGATACGCAGTATTTT.

The CDR3 DNA follows: TGTGCCAGCAGTCACCAGGACAGGTACAAACCCCGGACAGATACGCAGTATTTT. Translating it yields CASSHQDRYKPRTDTQYF. The chain joins TRBV27 to TRBJ2-3; 7 bases fit TRBD1. The CDR3 is made up of 18 amino acids. Germline V lookup: CDR1 MNHEY, CDR2 SMNVEV (reference sequence). The V and J ends lost 5 bases and 3 bases, in that order; junction bases with no gene match: 17.

In this sample, this clone turned up a few times. The V gene is TRBV5-5, the J gene TRBJ1-6; tentatively, D is TRBD1 (6 bases). V lost 0 bases and J lost 7, with 8 bases in between. This CDR3 has 14 amino acids. CDR1 is SGHKS and CDR2 is YYEKEE in the germline V gene (reference sequence). CDR3 sequence (DNA): TGTGCCAGCAGCTTGGGAGGGGGAAATTCACCCCTCCACTTT. Protein: CASSLGGGNSPLHF.